This entry is about one T cell receptor (beta chain). Its antigen is not identified. Method: immunoSEQ multiplex PCR; TCRdb's copy keeps in-frame clones and lacks some. Of approximately 37,000 clones in the sample, around 86% were seen once. This specimen belongs to a study of T cells in localized non-small cell lung cancer. The ends were cut back, 1 base at V and 6 bases at J, with 9 bases in the middle. The CDR3 runs 13 residues. Per germline, CDR1 SGHTA and CDR2 FQGNSA. General observations from the study: Sequencing involved a lone tumor region, leaving heterogeneity possible. In uninvolved adjacent lung, T cell clonality reached its highest value, exceeding tumor. Overall survival was longer when the density of T cells in the blood was higher.

This receptor was obtained from a man between 18 and 49 years old with stage I lung adenocarcinoma. The material sequenced was peripheral blood, taken before any cancer treatment. This chain uses TRBV7-2 with TRBJ1-2, with D perhaps TRBD1 (6 bases). CDR3 sequence reads: CASSLGGADGYTF. In DNA, the CDR3 is TGTGCCAGCAGCTTAGGGGGGGCCGATGGCTACACCTTC.